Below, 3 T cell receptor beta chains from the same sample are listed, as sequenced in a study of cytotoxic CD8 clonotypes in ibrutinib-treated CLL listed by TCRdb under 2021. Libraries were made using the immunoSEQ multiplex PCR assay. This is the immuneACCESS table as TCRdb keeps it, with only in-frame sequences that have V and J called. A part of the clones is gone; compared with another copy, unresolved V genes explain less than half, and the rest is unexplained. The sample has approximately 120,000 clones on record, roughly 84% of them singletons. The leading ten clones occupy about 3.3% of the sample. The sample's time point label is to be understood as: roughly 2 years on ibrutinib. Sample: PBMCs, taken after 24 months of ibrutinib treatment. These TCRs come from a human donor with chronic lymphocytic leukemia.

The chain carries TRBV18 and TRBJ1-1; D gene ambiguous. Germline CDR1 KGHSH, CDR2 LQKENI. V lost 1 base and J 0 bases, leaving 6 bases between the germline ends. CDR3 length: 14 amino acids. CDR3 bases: TGTGCCAGCTCACCACGCAGGTTGAACACTGAAGCTTTCTTT. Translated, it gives CASSPRRLNTEAFF. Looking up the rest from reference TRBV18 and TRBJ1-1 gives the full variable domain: NAGVMQNPRHLVRRRGQEARLRCSPMKGHSHVYWYRQLPEEGLKFMVYLQKENIIDESGMPKERFSAEFPKEGPSILRIQQVVRGDSAAYFCASSPRRLNTEAFFGQGTRLTVV.

The DNA for the CDR3 is TGTGCCTGGAGTGTACCCGGGGGGGTGGGGACCCAGTACTTC. Amino acids: CAWSVPGGVGTQYF. The chain employs TRBV30 and TRBJ2-5, with TRBD2 matching over 8 bases. The CDR3 totals 14 residues. V was clipped by 0 bases and J by 7 bases; unmatched bases: 7. CDR1 is GTSNPN, CDR2 SVGIG, per germline (reference sequence).

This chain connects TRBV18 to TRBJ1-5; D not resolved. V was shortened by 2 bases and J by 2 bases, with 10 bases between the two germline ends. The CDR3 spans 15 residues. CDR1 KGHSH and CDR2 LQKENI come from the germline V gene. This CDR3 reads CASSPTRGRNQPQHF. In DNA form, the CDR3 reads TGTGCCAGCTCACCAACCCGAGGTCGCAATCAGCCCCAGCATTTT.